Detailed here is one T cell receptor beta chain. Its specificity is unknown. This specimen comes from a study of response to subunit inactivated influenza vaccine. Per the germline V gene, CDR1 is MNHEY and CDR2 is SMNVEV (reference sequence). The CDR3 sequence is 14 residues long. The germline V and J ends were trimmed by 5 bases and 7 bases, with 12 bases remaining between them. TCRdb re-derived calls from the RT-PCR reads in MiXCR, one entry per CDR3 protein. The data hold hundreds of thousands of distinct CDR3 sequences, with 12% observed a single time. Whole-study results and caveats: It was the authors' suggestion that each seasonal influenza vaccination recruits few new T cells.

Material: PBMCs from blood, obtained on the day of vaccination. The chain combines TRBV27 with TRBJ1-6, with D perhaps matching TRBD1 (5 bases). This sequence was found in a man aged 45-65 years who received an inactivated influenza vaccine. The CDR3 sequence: CASSPRQYNSPLHF. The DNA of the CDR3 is TGTGCCAGCAGTCCCCGACAGTACAATTCACCCCTCCACTTT.